The 29 T cell receptor beta chains below were found in one sample sequenced in a study of Ad26.COV2.S vaccination and SARS-CoV-2 variants. Treatment meaning: roughly 18 received Ad26.COV2.S at low or high dose, single or two shots; 5 received placebo; per-sample allocation not given. The samples were gathered on day 63 after the first injection of vaccine or placebo. TCRdb's table, derived via immunoSEQ multiplex PCR, lists solely in-frame clones and lacks some. Here the sample spans about 500,000 clones, roughly nine tenths being singletons. Material: peripheral blood, obtained in a trial of Ad26.COV2.S vaccine versus placebo. Source of these receptors: a person between 18 and 65 years old who received the Ad26.COV2.S COVID-19 vaccine or a placebo.

The CDR3 DNA sequence: TGTGCCAGCAGTTTCGTAACGGCCCCCACAGATACGCAGTATTTT. The encoded protein is CASSFVTAPTDTQYF. V gene TRBV27 combines with J gene TRBJ2-3; no reliable D call. Per the germline V gene, CDR1 is MNHEY and CDR2 is SMNVEV (reference sequence). With 3 bases removed from V and 2 bases from J, the gap between germline ends came to 12 bases. This CDR3 has 15 amino acids.

The count of this clone is one. The genes are TRBV18 and TRBJ1-4, with 7 nucleotides matching TRBD1. This CDR3 is built from 16 residues. Germline V gene lookup returns CDR1 KGHSH and CDR2 LQKENI. With 3 bases clipped from V and 11 bases from J, the junction kept 15 bases outside the gene matches. The CDR3 here is CASSPGGQVNIEKLFF. The CDR3 bases are TGTGCCAGCTCACCGGGAGGACAGGTCAATATCGAGAAACTGTTTTTT.

The V gene is TRBV5-1, the J gene TRBJ1-1, with a tentative D call TRBD1 (6 bases). V dropped 0 bases and J dropped 3 bases, with 12 bases sitting between them. This CDR3 region has 15 residues. The V gene's germline CDR1 is SGHRS and CDR2 YFSETQ. The CDR3 DNA reads as TGCGCCAGCAGCTTGGATCAGGGGTGGTACACTGAAGCTTTCTTT. Protein product: CASSLDQGWYTEAFF.

The chain carries TRBV7-2 and TRBJ2-5; the D gene is possibly TRBD1 (5 bases). V dropped 5 bases and J dropped 5 bases, with 18 bases sitting between them. Germline CDR1 and CDR2: SGHTA and FQGNSA. This CDR3 spans 15 amino acids. This chain's CDR3 is CASSLVREPGETQYF. In nucleotides, the CDR3 is TGTGCCAGCAGCCTCGTTAGGGAACCAGGGGAGACCCAGTACTTC.

This chain connects TRBV6-5 to TRBJ2-4; D is uncertain. V was pared by 0 bases and J by 0 bases, with 6 bases between. Germline CDR1 and CDR2: MNHEY and SVGAGI. CDR3 length: 15 amino acids. The CDR3 DNA is TGTGCCAGCAGTTACTCCGGCGGAGCCAAAAACATTCAGTACTTC. Residues: CASSYSGGAKNIQYF.

J is TRBJ2-3 and V is TRBV5-6; 7 positions agree with TRBD2. J lost 4 bases, V lost 0 bases, and 2 bases had no gene match. Germline assignment: CDR1 SGHDT and CDR2 YYEEEE. CDR3 length: 14 amino acids. The CDR3: CASSLAGRADTQYF. The CDR3 DNA sequence: TGTGCCAGCAGCTTGGCGGGGAGGGCAGATACGCAGTATTTT.

The V and J genes are TRBV6-5 and TRBJ2-2, with TRBD2 matching 7 bases. The V gene's germline CDR1 is MNHEY and CDR2 SVGAGI. CDR3 size: 16 residues. V shed 4 bases, J shed 6 bases, and the junction held 11 bases outside the gene matches. DNA for the CDR3: TGTGCCAGCAGTTTTGTGGCGGGAGAGGTTCCCGGGGAGCTGTTTTTT. Residues: CASSFVAGEVPGELFF.

The chain recombines TRBV5-1 with TRBJ2-7; tentatively, D is TRBD1 (5 bases). The germline V gene encodes CDR1 SGHRS and CDR2 YFSETQ. This CDR3 has 14 amino acids. V lost 5 bases, J lost 3 bases, and 15 bases lay in between. The CDR3 nucleotides are TGCGCCAGCAGATTACTCCAGGGTTTCTACGAGCAGTACTTC. It specifies CASRLLQGFYEQYF.

The chain carries TRBV9 and TRBJ2-1; D is unclear. The germline gives CDR1 SGDLS, CDR2 YYNGEE. V lost 0 bases to trimming and J lost 4 bases, with 5 bases between them. CDR3 length equals 13 residues. As DNA, the CDR3 is TGTGCCAGCAGCGTAGCCGGTTACAATGAGCAGTTCTTC. Amino acid sequence: CASSVAGYNEQFF.

The rearrangement joins TRBV7-9 to TRBJ2-1; TRBD2 aligns across 14 bases. The CDR3 contains 15 residues. Germline V CDR1 and CDR2: SEHNR, FQNEAQ (reference sequence). J lost 10 bases, V lost 5 bases, and 7 bases had no gene match. The CDR3 spells CASSLTSGRAWEQFF. CDR3 nucleotide sequence: TGTGCCAGCAGCCTGACTAGCGGGAGGGCCTGGGAGCAGTTCTTC.

This chain connects TRBV7-6 to TRBJ2-7; D remains ambiguous. CDR1 SGHVS and CDR2 FNYEAQ come from the germline V gene. The CDR3 totals 15 residues. Deletions cut 3 bases from V and 1 base from J, with 13 bases between. The CDR3 loop is CASSFGSTASYEQYF. The CDR3 DNA reads as TGTGCCAGCAGCTTTGGATCGACCGCTTCCTACGAGCAGTACTTC.

This chain connects TRBV5-6 to TRBJ2-7; 12 nucleotides align to TRBD1. The CDR3 is made up of 15 amino acids. Trimming took 2 bases from V and 6 from J; bases not matched to a gene: 6. From germline, CDR1 is SGHDT and CDR2 YYEEEE. The CDR3 reads CASSLFGTGGFEQYF. DNA of the CDR3: TGTGCCAGCAGCTTATTCGGGACAGGGGGCTTCGAGCAGTACTTC. Using reference TRBV5-6 and TRBJ2-7 for the parts outside the CDR3, the full variable domain is DAGVTQSPTHLIKTRGQQVTLRCSPKSGHDTVSWYQQALGQGPQFIFQYYEEEERQRGNFPDRFSGHQFPNYSSELNVNALLLGDSALYLCASSLFGTGGFEQYFGPGTRLTVT.

The chain has TRBV7-2 and TRBJ2-3; the D is unclear. The CDR3 has 13 residues. Germline V gene lookup returns CDR1 SGHTA and CDR2 FQGNSA. Trimming shortened V by 0 bases and J by 5 bases, and 6 bases separated the two germline ends. CDR3 residues: CASSLALVDTQYF. DNA for the CDR3: TGTGCCAGCAGCTTAGCGCTTGTAGATACGCAGTATTTT. Variable domain in full (rest from reference TRBV7-2 and TRBJ2-3): GAGVSQSPSNKVTEKGKDVELRCDPISGHTALYWYRQSLGQGLEFLIYFQGNSAPDKSGLPSDRFSAERTGGSVSTLTIQRTQQEDSAVYLCASSLALVDTQYFGPGTRLTVL.

This clone was seen once. The V gene is TRBV27, the J gene TRBJ1-2, with 11 bases identical to TRBD1. The CDR3 loop spans 15 amino acids. V was pared by 6 bases and J by 6 bases, with 9 bases of the junction left unmatched. Germline V gives CDR1 MNHEY, CDR2 SMNVEV (reference sequence). CDR3 in DNA: TGTGCCAGCAGAGACCGGGGACAGGGGGTTCATGGCTACACCTTC. Translating gives CASRDRGQGVHGYTF.

This sequence joins TRBV7-8 and TRBJ2-3, with D possibly TRBD1 on 5 matching bases. Germline V gene lookup returns CDR1 SGHVS and CDR2 FQNEAQ. The CDR3 length is 15 residues. Trimming left V 5 bases short and J 1 base short, with 13 bases between. The CDR3: CASSPRGAGTDTQYF. DNA for the CDR3: TGTGCCAGCAGCCCCCGTGGGGCTGGCACAGATACGCAGTATTTT.

This chain joins TRBV28 and TRBJ1-2; D gene unclear. Germline CDR1 MDHEN, CDR2 SYDVKM. Trimming removed 7 bases at V and 0 bases at J, with 6 bases between. The CDR3 loop spans 12 amino acids. As DNA, the CDR3 is TGTGCCAGCAATCTAGCTAACTATGGCTACACCTTC. This encodes CASNLANYGYTF.

This chain joins TRBV19 and TRBJ2-4; D possibly corresponds to TRBD1 (6 bases). The V gene lost 3 bases and the J gene lost 5 bases, with 11 bases spanning the gap. The CDR3 is 14 amino acids. Germline V CDR1 and CDR2: LNHDA, SQIVND (reference sequence). The CDR3 bases are TGTGCCAGTAGTATTTCCAGGGGAGAAAACATTCAGTACTTC. Protein: CASSISRGENIQYF.

The chain has TRBV15 and TRBJ2-2; TRBD2 matches 10 bases. Germline V gives CDR1 LNHNV, CDR2 YYDKDF (reference sequence). V lost 1 base to trimming and J lost 9 bases; unmatched junction nucleotides: 17. The length of the CDR3 is 19 residues. As DNA, the CDR3 is TGTGCCACCAGCAGAGTTCGGCCTAGCGGGAGCTCGGGCTCTCGGGAGCTGTTTTTT. Translated: CATSRVRPSGSSGSRELFF.

The chain recombines TRBV5-1 with TRBJ2-7; TRBD1 matches at 7 bases. This CDR3 region has 14 residues. Germline V gene lookup returns CDR1 SGHRS and CDR2 YFSETQ. V trimming: 2 bases; J trimming: 3 bases; junction bases outside the gene matches: 5. In nucleotides, the CDR3 is TGCGCCAGCAGCTTAAAACAGGGGATCTACGAGCAGTACTTC. Translating gives CASSLKQGIYEQYF.

The chain employs TRBV6-5 and TRBJ2-2; D possibly matches TRBD1 or TRBD2 (5 bases each). The CDR3 has 14 amino acids. The V and J ends lost 6 bases and 6 bases respectively, with 14 bases between them. The germline V gene has CDR1 MNHEY and CDR2 SVGAGI. CDR3 DNA: TGTGCCAGCAGGCCGGGACCCCACTCCGGGGAGCTGTTTTTT. It is translated as CASRPGPHSGELFF.

The CDR3 DNA reads TGTGCCAGTAGTATCCTCTCTGGGAGCCAAGAGACCCAGTACTTC. Translating it yields CASSILSGSQETQYF. This chain uses TRBV19 with TRBJ2-5; weak D call: TRBD2 (5 bases). Per the germline V gene, CDR1 is LNHDA and CDR2 is SQIVND (reference sequence). V lost 3 bases and J lost 1, with 12 bases in between. This CDR3 contains 15 residues.

With regard to this clone: Its ends do not fully match the called genes, so a read error is possible. The V call is TRBV6-1, the J call TRBJ2-7; D might be TRBD1 (6 bases). The germline V gene has CDR1 MNHNS and CDR2 SASEGT. This CDR3 has 12 amino acids. In DNA, the CDR3 is TGTGCCAGCCGTGACAGGCCCTACGAGCAGTACTTC. Amino acid sequence: CASRDRPYEQYF.

This clone was seen only once. This sequence joins TRBV21-1 and TRBJ2-2; the table's D call, TRBD1, has no DNA check behind it. TRBV21-1 constitutes a pseudogene. The CDR3 loop spans 17 amino acids. The CDR3 DNA sequence: TGTGCCAGCAGCAATAGGGGGCGGGCAGCGAACACCGGGGAGCTGTTTTTT. Translation: CASSNRGRAANTGELFF.

V is TRBV7-8 and J is TRBJ2-6, with a possible D match to TRBD1 (5 bases). There are 15 residues in the CDR3. Between the trimmed V and J ends, which lost 2 bases and 3 bases, there was a span of 8 bases. Germline V gene lookup returns CDR1 SGHVS and CDR2 FQNEAQ. The CDR3 coding sequence is TGTGCCAGCAGCTTAAGGGGTTTTGGGGCCAACGTCCTGACTTTC. This sequence encodes CASSLRGFGANVLTF.

The chain is built from TRBV3-1 (or the pseudogene TRBV3-2) and TRBJ2-7; 8 positions match TRBD1. Germline V gives CDR1 LGHDT, CDR2 YNNKEL (reference sequence). V shed 5 bases and J 5 bases; nucleotides not matched to a gene: 8. The CDR3 is 14 amino acids. In nucleotides, the CDR3 is TGTGCCAGCAGCATGACAGGGGAGAGCGACGAGCAGTACTTC. Its protein product is CASSMTGESDEQYF.

There are a few counts of this clone. Distinct nucleotide sequences in the sample also encode this CDR3. The V and J genes are TRBV18 and TRBJ2-7, with no clear D. The CDR3 runs 11 residues. Germline V CDR1 and CDR2: KGHSH, LQKENI. Deletions cut 2 bases from V and 4 bases from J, with 3 bases between. CDR3 nucleotides: TGTGCCAGCTCACCAGGGTACGAGCAGTACTTC. This translates into CASSPGYEQYF.

The rearrangement uses TRBV30 and TRBJ2-3, with a tentative D call TRBD1 (6 bases). Trimming stripped 4 bases from V and 1 base from J, with 6 bases between. Germline values: CDR1 GTSNPN, CDR2 SVGIG (reference sequence). The CDR3 contains 12 residues. The CDR3 sequence: CAWTGGTDTQYF. CDR3 coding DNA: TGTGCCTGGACAGGGGGCACAGATACGCAGTATTTT.

The chain recombines TRBV27 with TRBJ1-6; D possibly corresponds to TRBD1 (5 bases). This CDR3 is 12 amino acids long. Looked up from germline, CDR1 is MNHEY and CDR2 is SMNVEV (reference sequence). V was trimmed by 6 bases and J by 7 bases, leaving 7 bases between them. CDR3 sequence: CASRKGNSPLHF. The CDR3 DNA follows: TGTGCCAGCAGGAAGGGGAATTCACCCCTCCACTTT.

The rearrangement joins TRBV10-1 to TRBJ2-7; TRBD2 matches at 7 bases. Germline CDR1 WNHNN, CDR2 SYGVQD (reference sequence). Trimming removed 6 bases from V and 1 base from J; junction bases left unmatched: 9. The CDR3 contains 15 residues. CDR3 bases: TGCGCCAGCAGCCCCCCCGGACTAGGGTCCTACGAGCAGTACTTC. This translates into CASSPPGLGSYEQYF.